The TCR beta chain described here comes from a study of OX40 agonist ivuxolimab in advanced cancers. Looking at the study overall: Intravenous ivuxolimab was administered to patients every 2 weeks at 0.01 to 10 mg/kg. Findings of the study overall: In a subset of nonresponders, normalized T-cell clonal expansion was also low. Among T cells, CD8+ cells averaged more expanded clones than CD4+ cells.

Measured with immunoSEQ multiplex PCR; TCRdb has only the in-frame clones, and not every one. The table has some 66,000 clones, around 87% seen once. This clone was observed a handful of times. Its antigen is not identified. The ends were cut back, 4 bases at V and 2 bases at J, with 17 bases in the middle. From germline, CDR1 is SNHLY and CDR2 FYNNEI. This CDR3 is built from 16 residues. The receptor was isolated from an adult with an advanced solid tumor such as melanoma, head and neck, liver or kidney cancer. The material was CD4+ or CD8+ T cells sorted from blood, obtained in a trial of the OX40 agonist ivuxolimab. The V and J genes are TRBV2 and TRBJ1-2, with D tentatively TRBD1 (5 bases). CDR3 region: CASSGRGTGENYGYTF. CDR3 coding DNA: TGTGCCAGCAGTGGAAGGGGCACGGGGGAAAACTATGGCTACACCTTC.